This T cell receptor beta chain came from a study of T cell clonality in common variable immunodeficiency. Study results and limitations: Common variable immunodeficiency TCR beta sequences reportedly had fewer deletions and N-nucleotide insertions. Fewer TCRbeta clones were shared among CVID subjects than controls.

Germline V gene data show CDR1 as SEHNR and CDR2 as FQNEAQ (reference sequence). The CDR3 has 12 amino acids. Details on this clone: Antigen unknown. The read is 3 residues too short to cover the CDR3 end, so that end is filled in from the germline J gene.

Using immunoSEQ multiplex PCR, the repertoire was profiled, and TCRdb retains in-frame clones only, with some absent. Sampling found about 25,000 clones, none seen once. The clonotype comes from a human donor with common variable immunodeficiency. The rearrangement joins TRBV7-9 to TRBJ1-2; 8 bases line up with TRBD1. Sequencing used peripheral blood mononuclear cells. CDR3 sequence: CASSTTGVLYTF. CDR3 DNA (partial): TGTGCCAGCAGCACGACAGGGGTTCTC.